The 5 T cell receptor beta chains given below trace back to one sample, sequenced in a study of cytomegalovirus exposure and HLA in healthy donors. PCR amplification relied on 60 Vbeta primers (plus 13 Jbeta primers). Only in-frame clones appear in the TCRdb table, and some are missing; sequencing was by immunoSEQ multiplex PCR. The table has 130,000 or so clones, approximately 77% seen once; the top ten hold over 0.8%. The material sequenced was PBMCs. These receptors were collected from an older woman in good health and CMV-seronegative.

The V gene is TRBV5-4, the J gene TRBJ1-6, with D uncertain. Germline V gene sequence: CDR1 SGHNT, CDR2 YYREEE (reference sequence). CDR3 length: 15 residues. V was shortened by 0 bases and J by 4 bases, with 8 bases between the two germline ends. In DNA form, the CDR3 reads TGTGCCAGCAGCTTGGTTTTAGAATATAATTCACCCCTCCACTTT. Protein: CASSLVLEYNSPLHF.

This clone was observed a single time. This rearrangement joins TRBV27 to TRBJ2-1, with D maybe TRBD2 (7 bases). V dropped 6 bases and J dropped 4 bases, with 19 bases sitting between them. The CDR3 totals 16 residues. The germline gives CDR1 MNHEY, CDR2 SMNVEV (reference sequence). CDR3 DNA sequence: TGTGCCAGCAGGCGGGGGACAAATAAGGGTTACAATGAGCAGTTCTTC. Translation: CASRRGTNKGYNEQFF.

The V call is TRBV11-1, the J call TRBJ2-5, with TRBD1 matching over 7 bases. CDR1 and CDR2 from the germline V gene are SGHAT and FQDESV (reference sequence). The trim removed 0 bases at V and 2 bases at J, leaving 3 bases unmatched. The CDR3 sequence is 15 residues long. The CDR3 loop is CASSLAGTVQETQYF. The DNA of the CDR3 is TGTGCCAGCAGCTTAGCGGGGACAGTACAAGAGACCCAGTACTTC.

This rearrangement joins TRBV28 to TRBJ1-5; 7 nucleotides match TRBD1. CDR1 is MDHEN and CDR2 is SYDVKM in the germline V gene. The J segment lost 2 bases and the V segment lost 4 bases, leaving 8 bases of the junction unmatched. This CDR3 is 16 amino acids long. The CDR3 here is CASSSLRQGGNQPQHF. The DNA of the CDR3 is TGTGCCAGCAGTTCCCTCCGACAGGGTGGCAATCAGCCCCAGCATTTT.

The chain recombines TRBV28 with TRBJ1-5; perhaps TRBD1 as D (6 bases). V was shortened by 5 bases and J by 4 bases, with 18 bases between the two germline ends. Germline CDR1 and CDR2: MDHEN and SYDVKM. The CDR3 extends over 16 amino acids. The CDR3 bases are TGTGCCAGCAGTCCCCTAGACAGGATCCTGAATCAGCCCCAGCATTTT. Translated: CASSPLDRILNQPQHF.